This TCR beta chain appears in the sequencing data of a study of T cell clones after liver transplantation. Whole-study findings and limits: Conclusions were preliminary, with small, heterogeneous patient groups.

The protocol was immunoSEQ multiplex PCR, while the TCRdb copy is restricted to in-frame clones and leaves out a portion. This table has over 15,000 clones, approximately 88% appearing once. On this clone: Its antigen is not known.

Germline V lookup: CDR1 MNHEY, CDR2 SMNVEV (reference sequence). V was shortened by 2 bases and J by 2 bases, with 9 bases between the two germline ends. CDR3 length: 14 amino acids. The rearrangement joins TRBV27 to TRBJ2-5; perhaps TRBD1 as D (5 bases). The TCR originated in a human donor who received a liver transplant. The specimen comprised CD8+ T cells from blood, sampled before liver transplant. The CDR3 bases are TGTGCCAGCAGTTTAATTGACAGTCAAGAGACCCAGTACTTC. It translates to CASSLIDSQETQYF.